The clone carrying this TCR beta chain appeared many times. Its antigen remains unidentified. This sample was included in a study of T cells after posttransplantation cyclophosphamide. Study results and limitations: Recipient CMV seropositivity and CMV reactivation strongly tracked TRB clonality. Later post-transplant blood repertoires were often dominated by donor CD8+ memory clones.

The repertoire was sequenced with immunoSEQ multiplex PCR; TCRdb's copy has only in-frame clones and lacks some. The sample has roughly 35,000 clones, none seen only once. V was pared by 6 bases and J by 4 bases, with 3 bases of the junction left unmatched. The CDR3 extends over 14 amino acids. Germline values: CDR1 ENHRY, CDR2 SYGVKD. This sequence was found in a woman between 50 and 59 years old in good health and a related stem cell transplant donor. This chain uses TRBV10-3 with TRBJ2-2; 9 nucleotides match TRBD1. The sequencing sample was made of PBMCs. The CDR3: CAIRGDRATGELFF. CDR3 DNA sequence: TGTGCCATCAGGGGGGACAGGGCCACCGGGGAGCTGTTTTTT.